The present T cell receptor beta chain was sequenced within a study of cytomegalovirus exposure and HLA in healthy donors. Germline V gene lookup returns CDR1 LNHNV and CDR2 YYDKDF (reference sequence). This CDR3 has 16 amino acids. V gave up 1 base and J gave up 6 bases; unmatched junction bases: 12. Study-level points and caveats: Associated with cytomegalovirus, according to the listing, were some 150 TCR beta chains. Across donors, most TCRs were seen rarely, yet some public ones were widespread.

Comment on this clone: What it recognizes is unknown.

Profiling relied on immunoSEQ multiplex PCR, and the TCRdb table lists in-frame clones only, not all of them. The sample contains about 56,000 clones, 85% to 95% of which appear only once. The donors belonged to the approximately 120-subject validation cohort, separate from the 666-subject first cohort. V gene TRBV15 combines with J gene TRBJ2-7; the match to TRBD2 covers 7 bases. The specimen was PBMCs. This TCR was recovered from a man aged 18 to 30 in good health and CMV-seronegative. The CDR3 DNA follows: TGTGCCACCAGCAGAGGGCTGATCGGGACTAATACCGAGCAGTACTTC. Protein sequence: CATSRGLIGTNTEQYF. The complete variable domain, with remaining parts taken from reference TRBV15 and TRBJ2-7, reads DAMVIQNPRYQVTQFGKPVTLSCSQTLNHNVMYWYQQKSSQAPKLLFHYYDKDFNNEADTPDNFQSRRPNTSFCFLDIRSPGLGDTAMYLCATSRGLIGTNTEQYFGPGTRLTVT.